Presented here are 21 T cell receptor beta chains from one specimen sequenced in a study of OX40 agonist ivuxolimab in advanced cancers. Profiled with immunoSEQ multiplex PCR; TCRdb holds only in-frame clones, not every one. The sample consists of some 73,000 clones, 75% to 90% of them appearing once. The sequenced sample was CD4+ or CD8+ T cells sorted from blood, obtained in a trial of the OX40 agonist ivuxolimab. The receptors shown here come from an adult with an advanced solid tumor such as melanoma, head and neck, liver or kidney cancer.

Here the CDR3 reads CASSLNHATNTEAFF. The DNA for the CDR3 is TGCGCCAGCAGCCTTAACCACGCAACGAACACTGAAGCTTTCTTT. The chain combines TRBV4-1 with TRBJ1-1; no firm D call. Germline assignment: CDR1 MGHRA and CDR2 YSYEKL. The V end was cut by 4 bases, the J end by 1 base, with 13 bases between. The CDR3 contains 15 residues.

The CDR3: CASSLPRVPTGELFF. CDR3 nucleotides: TGTGCCAGCAGTTTACCCAGAGTACCCACCGGGGAGCTGTTTTTT. V gene TRBV28 combines with J gene TRBJ2-2; no reliable D call. Trimming cost V 2 bases and J 4 bases, with 11 bases left between them. This CDR3 comprises 15 residues. Germline CDR1 MDHEN, CDR2 SYDVKM.

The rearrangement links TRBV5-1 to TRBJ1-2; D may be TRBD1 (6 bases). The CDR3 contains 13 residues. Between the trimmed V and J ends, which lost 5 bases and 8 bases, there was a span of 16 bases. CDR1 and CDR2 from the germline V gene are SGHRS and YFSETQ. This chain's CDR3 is CASSVGAREGYTF. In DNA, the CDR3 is TGCGCCAGCAGTGTGGGGGCCCGGGAGGGCTACACCTTC.

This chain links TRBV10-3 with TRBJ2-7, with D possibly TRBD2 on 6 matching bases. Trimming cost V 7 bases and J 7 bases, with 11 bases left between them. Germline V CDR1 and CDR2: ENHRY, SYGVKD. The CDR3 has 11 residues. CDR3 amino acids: CAIKGLWEQYF. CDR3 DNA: TGTGCCATCAAAGGACTATGGGAGCAGTACTTC.

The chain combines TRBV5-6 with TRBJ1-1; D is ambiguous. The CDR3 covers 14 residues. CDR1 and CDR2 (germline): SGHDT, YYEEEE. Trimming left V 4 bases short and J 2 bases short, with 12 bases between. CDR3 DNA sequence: TGTGCCAGCAGCCCATTTACAGTCAACACTGAAGCTTTCTTT. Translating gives CASSPFTVNTEAFF.

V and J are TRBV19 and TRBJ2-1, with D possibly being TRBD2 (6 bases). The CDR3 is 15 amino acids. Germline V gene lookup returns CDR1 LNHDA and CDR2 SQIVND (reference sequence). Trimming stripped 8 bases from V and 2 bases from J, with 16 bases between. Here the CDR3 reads CASSGTGGAYNEQFF. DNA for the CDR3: TGTGCCAGTTCCGGGACTGGCGGCGCCTACAATGAGCAGTTCTTC.

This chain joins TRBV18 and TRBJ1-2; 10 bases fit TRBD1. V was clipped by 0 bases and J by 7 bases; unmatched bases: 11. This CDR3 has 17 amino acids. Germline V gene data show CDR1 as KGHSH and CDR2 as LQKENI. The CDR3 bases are TGTGCCAGCTCACCACCGATAAGACAGGGGGCAACGAGTGGCTACACCTTC. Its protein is CASSPPIRQGATSGYTF.

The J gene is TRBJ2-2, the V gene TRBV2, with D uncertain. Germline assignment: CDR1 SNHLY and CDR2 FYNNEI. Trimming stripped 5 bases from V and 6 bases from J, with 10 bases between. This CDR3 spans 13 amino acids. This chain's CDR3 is CASSLVEAGELFF. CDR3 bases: TGTGCCAGCAGTCTAGTAGAGGCCGGGGAGCTGTTTTTT.

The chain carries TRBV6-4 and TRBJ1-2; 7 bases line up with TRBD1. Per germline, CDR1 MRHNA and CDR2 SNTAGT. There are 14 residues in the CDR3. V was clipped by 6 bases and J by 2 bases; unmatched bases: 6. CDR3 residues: CASSPGTANYGYTF. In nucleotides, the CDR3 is TGTGCCAGCAGCCCTGGGACAGCCAACTATGGCTACACCTTC.

This CDR3 is CASSPGTANYEQYF. The DNA of the CDR3 is TGTGCCAGCAGTCCCGGGACGGCCAACTACGAGCAGTACTTC. V and J are TRBV6-1 and TRBJ2-7, with D perhaps assigned TRBD1 or TRBD2 (5 bases each). V lost 5 bases, J lost 3 bases, and 14 bases lay in between. This CDR3 is built from 14 residues. In germline, CDR1 is MNHNS, CDR2 SASEGT.

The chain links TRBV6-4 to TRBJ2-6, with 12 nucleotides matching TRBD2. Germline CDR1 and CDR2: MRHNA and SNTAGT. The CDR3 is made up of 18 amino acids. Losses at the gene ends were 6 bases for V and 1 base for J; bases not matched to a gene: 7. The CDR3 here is CASRQTSGRSSGANVLTF. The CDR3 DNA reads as TGTGCCAGCAGACAAACTAGCGGGAGGAGTTCTGGGGCCAACGTCCTGACTTTC.

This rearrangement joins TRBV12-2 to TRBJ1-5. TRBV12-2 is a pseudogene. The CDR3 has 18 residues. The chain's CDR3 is CASRTGPTTNYSNQPQHF. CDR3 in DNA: TGTGCAAGTCGAACCGGACCCACGACGAATTATAGCAATCAGCCCCAGCATTTT.

CDR3 DNA sequence: TGCGCCAGCAGCTTGGTGTTAGCGGGAGGGCCCTACAATGAGCAGTTCTTC. Its translation is CASSLVLAGGPYNEQFF. This chain joins TRBV5-1 and TRBJ2-1; 11 bases are a match to TRBD2. The CDR3 is 17 residues long. V dropped 0 bases and J dropped 2; count of bases not matched to a gene: 4. The germline V gene encodes CDR1 SGHRS and CDR2 YFSETQ.

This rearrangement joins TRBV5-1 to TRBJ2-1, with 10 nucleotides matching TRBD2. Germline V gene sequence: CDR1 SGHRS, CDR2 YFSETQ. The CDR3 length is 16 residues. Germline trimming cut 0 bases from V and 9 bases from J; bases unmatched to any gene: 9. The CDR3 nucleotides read TGCGCCAGCAGCTTGGAGTCTAGCGGGAGTAGTGGTGAGCAGTTCTTC. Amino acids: CASSLESSGSSGEQFF.

This chain's CDR3 is CASSPLAGGTYEQYF. The CDR3 nucleotides are TGTGCCAGCTCACCACTAGCGGGAGGAACCTACGAGCAGTACTTC. J is TRBJ2-7 and V is TRBV18; 10 bases fit TRBD2. V lost 1 base to trimming and J lost 2 bases; unmatched junction nucleotides: 2. The CDR3 is 15 amino acids. The germline gives CDR1 KGHSH, CDR2 LQKENI.

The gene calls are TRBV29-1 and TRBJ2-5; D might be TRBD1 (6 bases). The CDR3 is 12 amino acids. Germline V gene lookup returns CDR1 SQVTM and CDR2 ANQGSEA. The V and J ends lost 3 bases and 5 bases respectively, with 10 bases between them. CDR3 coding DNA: TGCAGCGTTGATGGGGGCTCGGAGACCCAGTACTTC. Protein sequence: CSVDGGSETQYF.

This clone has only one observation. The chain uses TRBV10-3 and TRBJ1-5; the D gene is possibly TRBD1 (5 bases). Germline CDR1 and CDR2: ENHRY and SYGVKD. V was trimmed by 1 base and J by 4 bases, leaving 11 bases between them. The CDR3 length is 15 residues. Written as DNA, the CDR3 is TGTGCCATCAGTGAGTTCCCGGGACGAAATCAGCCCCAGCATTTT. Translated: CAISEFPGRNQPQHF.

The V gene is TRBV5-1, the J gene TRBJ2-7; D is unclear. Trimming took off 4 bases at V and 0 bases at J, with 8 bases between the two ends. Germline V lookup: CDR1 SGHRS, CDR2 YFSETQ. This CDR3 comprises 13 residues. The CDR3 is CASSLQSSYEQYF. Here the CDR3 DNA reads TGCGCCAGCAGCCTACAGAGCTCCTACGAGCAGTACTTC. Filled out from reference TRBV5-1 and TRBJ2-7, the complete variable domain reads KAGVTQTPRYLIKTRGQQVTLSCSPISGHRSVSWYQQTPGQGLQFLFEYFSETQRNKGNFPGRFSGRQFSNSRSEMNVSTLELGDSALYLCASSLQSSYEQYFGPGTRLTVT.

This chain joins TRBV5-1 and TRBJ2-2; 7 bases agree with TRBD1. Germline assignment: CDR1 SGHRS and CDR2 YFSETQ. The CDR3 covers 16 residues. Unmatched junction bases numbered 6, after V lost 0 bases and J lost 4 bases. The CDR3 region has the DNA TGCGCCAGCAGCTTGGAAGGGGGCCGGAGCACCGGGGAGCTGTTTTTT. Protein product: CASSLEGGRSTGELFF.

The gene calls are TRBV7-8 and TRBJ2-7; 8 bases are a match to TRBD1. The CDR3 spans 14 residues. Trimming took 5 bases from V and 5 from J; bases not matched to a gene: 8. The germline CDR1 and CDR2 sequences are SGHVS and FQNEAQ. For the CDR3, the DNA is TGTGCCAGCAGCAACCGGGACAGGTCTAACGAGCAGTACTTC. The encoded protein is CASSNRDRSNEQYF.

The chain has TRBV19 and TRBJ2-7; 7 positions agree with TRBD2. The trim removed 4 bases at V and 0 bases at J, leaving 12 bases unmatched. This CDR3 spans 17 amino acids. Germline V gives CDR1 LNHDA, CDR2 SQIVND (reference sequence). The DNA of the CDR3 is TGTGCCAGTAGTACCAGGCCTCTAGCGGCAACCTCCTACGAGCAGTACTTC. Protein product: CASSTRPLAATSYEQYF.